The 14 T cell receptor beta chains below come from one sample, sequenced in a study of blood T cell repertoires in COVID-19. Produced via immunoSEQ multiplex PCR; TCRdb's table is partial and in-frame only. The profile shows approximately 150,000 clones, around 84% of them singletons. Sequencing was done on a sample of peripheral blood. The receptor source for this set is a human donor in a cohort sampled during active COVID-19.

The V gene is TRBV4-1, the J gene TRBJ2-6, with 10 positions matching TRBD1. In germline, CDR1 is MGHRA, CDR2 YSYEKL. CDR3 size: 14 residues. Trimming cost V 2 bases and J 13 bases; bases outside gene matches: 5. This CDR3 reads CASSQLGTGVVLTF. CDR3 nucleotides: TGCGCCAGCAGCCAACTCGGGACAGGGGTAGTCCTGACTTTC.

The chain recombines TRBV5-1 with TRBJ1-1, with D perhaps matching TRBD1 (6 bases). The CDR3 loop spans 13 amino acids. V was trimmed by 2 bases and J by 8 bases, leaving 13 bases between them. Germline CDR1 reads SGHRS; CDR2 reads YFSETQ. CDR3 nucleotides: TGCGCCAGCAGCTTCAACAGGGATCTAGAAGCTTTCTTT. Amino acids: CASSFNRDLEAFF.

V is TRBV28 and J is TRBJ2-4; 8 nucleotides line up with TRBD1. J lost 8 bases, V lost 6 bases, and 9 bases had no gene match. Germline CDR1 reads MDHEN; CDR2 reads SYDVKM. The CDR3 spans 14 residues. The CDR3 region is CASRTITGGDIQYF. The CDR3, as DNA: TGTGCCAGCAGGACGATCACAGGGGGTGACATTCAGTACTTC.

The rearrangement joins TRBV5-1 to TRBJ2-1; tentatively, D is TRBD1 (6 bases). The CDR3 has 15 residues. V lost 2 bases to trimming and J lost 4 bases, with 13 bases between them. Germline CDR1 SGHRS, CDR2 YFSETQ. CDR3 residues: CASSLQGIGYNEQFF. The CDR3 DNA follows: TGCGCCAGCAGCTTACAGGGTATAGGGTACAATGAGCAGTTCTTC.

The sample holds one count of this clone. The chain carries TRBV4-1 and TRBJ2-1, with D maybe TRBD1 (5 bases). Trimming took off 0 bases at V and 0 bases at J, with 12 bases between the two ends. The CDR3 is 17 residues long. Per the germline V gene, CDR1 is MGHRA and CDR2 is YSYEKL. Written as DNA, the CDR3 is TGCGCCAGCAGCCAAGATTCGACCGACAGCTCCTACAATGAGCAGTTCTTC. Amino acids: CASSQDSTDSSYNEQFF.

This chain connects TRBV5-5 to TRBJ2-2; D uncertain. The germline gives CDR1 SGHKS, CDR2 YYEKEE (reference sequence). V was pared by 2 bases and J by 1 base, with 6 bases between. The CDR3 length is 14 residues. As DNA, the CDR3 is TGTGCCAGCAGCTTTCAAATGAACACCGGGGAGCTGTTTTTT. This sequence encodes CASSFQMNTGELFF. The entire variable domain, with the rest obtained from reference TRBV5-5 and TRBJ2-2, is as follows: DAGVTQSPTHLIKTRGQQVTLRCSPISGHKSVSWYQQVLGQGPQFIFQYYEKEERGRGNFPDRFSARQFPNYSSELNVNALLLGDSALYLCASSFQMNTGELFFGEGSRLTVL.

The rearrangement links TRBV9 to TRBJ2-2; the D gene is possibly TRBD2 (5 bases). CDR3 length equals 14 residues. The ends were cut back, 4 bases at V and 6 bases at J, with 13 bases in the middle. Looked up from germline, CDR1 is SGDLS and CDR2 is YYNGEE. CDR3 residues: CASSTGNDAGELFF. CDR3 coding DNA: TGTGCCAGCAGCACGGGAAATGACGCCGGGGAGCTGTTTTTT.

V and J are TRBV6-1 and TRBJ1-5, with 9 bases aligning to TRBD1. The CDR3 extends over 16 amino acids. Germline lookup yields CDR1 MNHNS and CDR2 SASEGT. V dropped 4 bases and J dropped 4; count of bases not matched to a gene: 8. CDR3 loop: CASSGISTGGNQPQHF. The CDR3 nucleotides are TGTGCCAGCAGTGGAATATCGACAGGGGGGAATCAGCCCCAGCATTTT.

The rearrangement links TRBV19 to TRBJ2-2, with 9 positions matching TRBD1. The CDR3 consists of 14 residues. Losses at the gene ends were 5 bases for V and 3 bases for J; bases not matched to a gene: 1. Per the germline V gene, CDR1 is LNHDA and CDR2 is SQIVND (reference sequence). CDR3 nucleotide sequence: TGTGCCAGTAGTGGACAGGGGTACACCGGGGAGCTGTTTTTT. It yields the protein CASSGQGYTGELFF.

The chain couples TRBV9 to TRBJ1-1; D perhaps matches TRBD1 (5 bases). This CDR3 is built from 14 residues. Looked up from germline, CDR1 is SGDLS and CDR2 is YYNGEE. V was cut by 8 bases and J by 2 bases, with 16 bases left in between. CDR3 sequence: CASRAGGTNTEAFF. The CDR3 coding sequence is TGTGCCAGTAGGGCGGGGGGTACCAACACTGAAGCTTTCTTT.

This clone has just a few counts. J is TRBJ2-7 and V is TRBV7-4, with unresolved D. CDR3 size: 14 residues. Germline V CDR1 and CDR2: SGHVT, SQSDAQ. V was clipped by 4 bases and J by 1 base, with 11 bases between them. The CDR3 nucleotides are TGTGCCAGCAGCTCTAGGCTTTTTTCCTACGAGCAGTACTTC. It specifies CASSSRLFSYEQYF.

This clone was counted a single time. This sequence joins TRBV5-1 and TRBJ2-1, with TRBD1 matching over 8 bases. The CDR3 runs to 15 residues. Germline V gene lookup returns CDR1 SGHRS and CDR2 YFSETQ. J gave up 8 bases and V 0 bases, and 7 bases lay outside the gene matches. The chain's CDR3 is CASSLAVTGDDEQFF. CDR3 nucleotides: TGCGCCAGCAGCTTGGCCGTGACAGGGGACGATGAGCAGTTCTTC.

The rearrangement joins TRBV3-1 (or the pseudogene TRBV3-2) to TRBJ1-1; 7 bases are shared with TRBD1. The germline CDR1 and CDR2 sequences are LGHDT and YNNKEL (reference sequence). The V and J ends lost 6 bases and 0 bases, in that order; junction bases with no gene match: 1. The CDR3 consists of 13 residues. CDR3 protein: CASRDRLNTEAFF. As DNA, the CDR3 is TGTGCCAGCAGGGACAGGTTGAACACTGAAGCTTTCTTT.

This chain links TRBV5-1 with TRBJ2-3; D uncertain. Trimming shortened V by 2 bases and J by 3 bases, and 10 bases separated the two germline ends. Germline CDR1 SGHRS, CDR2 YFSETQ. The CDR3 runs to 14 residues. CDR3 nucleotides: TGCGCCAGCAGCTTAATGTGGAGTACAGATACGCAGTATTTT. It is translated as CASSLMWSTDTQYF.